This T cell receptor (beta chain) derives from a study of blood T cell repertoires in COVID-19. Study-wide context: Samples representing acute and convalescent COVID-19 were sourced from the United States, Italy and Spain. In each case, the material was cDNA or gDNA derived from T cells, B-cell-depleted T cells, or PBMCs.

V was cut by 3 bases and J by 3 bases, with 8 bases left in between. Germline-derived CDR1 and CDR2 are MNHEY and SMNVEV (reference sequence). This CDR3 region has 13 residues. As processed by the authors: Amplification of reference gene primers was used by the study to estimate nucleated cell counts. Generated by immunoSEQ multiplex PCR, the TCRdb table keeps only in-frame clones and is missing some. The DNA was the basis for D and trimming; V, J and clone size are from that table. The table has about 190,000 clones, almost 90% seen once; the top ten hold less than 0.7%. The clonotype originates from a man aged 50 to 59 with acute or convalescent COVID-19. The chain employs TRBV27 and TRBJ1-1, with D maybe TRBD1 (6 bases). What was sequenced was peripheral blood. The CDR3 bases are TGTGCCAGCAGTTTCGACAGGCACACTGAAGCTTTCTTT. It translates to CASSFDRHTEAFF.